The rows below give T cell receptor beta chains drawn from one sample of a study of shared clonotypes between healthy human individuals. Produced via immunoSEQ multiplex PCR; TCRdb's table is partial and in-frame only. This repertoire shows around 720,000 clones, more than 70% found once; its top ten account for around 1.8%. The sample taken for sequencing was memory CD4+ T cells sorted from blood. The receptor source for this set is a woman in her 30s in good health. Both conserved end residues are part of each CDR3. Fields, in order: J gene, clone size, D gene, V gene, CDR3 DNA, CDR3 protein. A D gene is named only where the DNA matches it firmly. Rows may omit the clone size; those that give it use once, few, many or a size class.

j_gene: TRBJ2-7; abundance: .; d_gene: .; v_gene: TRBV18; CDR3nt: TGTGCCAGCTCCCTAGATGGGGGCGCGTCCGAGCAGTACTTC; CDR3aa: CASSLDGGASEQYF
j_gene: TRBJ2-2; abundance: .; d_gene: TRBD2; v_gene: TRBV2; CDR3nt: TGTGCCTCCGACCCTAGCGGGAGGAACACCGGGGAGCTGTTTTTT; CDR3aa: CASDPSGRNTGELFF
j_gene: TRBJ2-7; abundance: few; d_gene: .; v_gene: TRBV5-4; CDR3nt: TGTGCCAGCACCCCGGACGGAACCTACGAGCAGTACTTC; CDR3aa: CASTPDGTYEQYF
j_gene: TRBJ2-3; abundance: .; d_gene: .; v_gene: TRBV27; CDR3nt: TGTGCCAGCAGTTTTTCGAGGACAGATACGCAGTATTTT; CDR3aa: CASSFSRTDTQYF
j_gene: TRBJ2-3; abundance: few; d_gene: .; v_gene: TRBV11-2; CDR3nt: TGTGCCAGCAGCCCGACCACAGATACGCAGTATTTT; CDR3aa: CASSPTTDTQYF
j_gene: TRBJ2-2; abundance: .; d_gene: .; v_gene: TRBV1; CDR3nt: TGCACCAGCAGCCAAGATCTGGGGGGTCTCCCTTCTAACACCGGGGAGCTGTTTTTT; CDR3aa: CTSSQDLGGLPSNTGELFF
j_gene: TRBJ2-7; abundance: .; d_gene: .; v_gene: TRBV7-9; CDR3nt: TGTGCCAGCAGCCCCTATATGGGGACCCAGAACTACGAGCAGTACTTC; CDR3aa: CASSPYMGTQNYEQYF
j_gene: TRBJ2-5; abundance: many; d_gene: .; v_gene: TRBV19; CDR3nt: TGTGCCAGTAGTACCCGGGACGGAGAGACCCAGTACTTC; CDR3aa: CASSTRDGETQYF
j_gene: TRBJ2-1; abundance: few; d_gene: TRBD1; v_gene: TRBV20-1; CDR3nt: TGCAGGACAGGGAATGAGCAGTTCTTC; CDR3aa: CRTGNEQFF
j_gene: TRBJ1-1; abundance: .; d_gene: TRBD1; v_gene: TRBV9; CDR3nt: TGTGCCAGCAGCCGGACAGGGGGAAACACTGAAGCTTTCTTT; CDR3aa: CASSRTGGNTEAFF
j_gene: TRBJ1-4; abundance: .; d_gene: TRBD1; v_gene: TRBV15; CDR3nt: TGTGCCACCGCCGGACAGGTCAAATTAGAAAAACTGTTTTTT; CDR3aa: CATAGQVKLEKLFF
j_gene: TRBJ1-5; abundance: .; d_gene: .; v_gene: TRBV5-8; CDR3nt: TGTGCCAGCAGCCCCGGAGTGGGGGCAACCAATCAGCCCCAGCATTTT; CDR3aa: CASSPGVGATNQPQHF
j_gene: TRBJ1-5; abundance: .; d_gene: .; v_gene: TRBV2; CDR3nt: TGTGCCAGCAGTGAAATATTGGGTCAGCCCCAGCATTTT; CDR3aa: CASSEILGQPQHF
j_gene: TRBJ2-1; abundance: .; d_gene: TRBD2; v_gene: TRBV30; CDR3nt: TGTGCCTGGAGTGTGTGGGCTAGCGGGAGGACCAACAATGAGCAGTTCTTC; CDR3aa: CAWSVWASGRTNNEQFF
j_gene: TRBJ2-3; abundance: .; d_gene: TRBD2; v_gene: TRBV29-1; CDR3nt: TGCAGCGTCCGGGGACTAGCGGGAAGCACAGATACGCAGTATTTT; CDR3aa: CSVRGLAGSTDTQYF
j_gene: TRBJ2-1; abundance: .; d_gene: .; v_gene: TRBV6-1; CDR3nt: TGTGCCAGCAGTGAAGCGGGCGGCCGCTACAATGAGCAGTTCTTC; CDR3aa: CASSEAGGRYNEQFF
j_gene: TRBJ2-1; abundance: .; d_gene: TRBD2; v_gene: TRBV29-1; CDR3nt: TGCAGCGTTGAACCTAGCGGGAGCGGCAATGAGCAGTTCTTC; CDR3aa: CSVEPSGSGNEQFF
j_gene: TRBJ2-3; abundance: .; d_gene: TRBD2; v_gene: TRBV10-2; CDR3nt: TGCGCCAGCAGTGTTTCGGGGGGGAGCGGGGCAGATACGCAGTATTTT; CDR3aa: CASSVSGGSGADTQYF
j_gene: TRBJ2-3; abundance: .; d_gene: TRBD2; v_gene: TRBV5-1; CDR3nt: TGCGCCAGCAGCTCGGGACTAGCGGGAGTCTTCGGATTGACAGATACGCAGTATTTT; CDR3aa: CASSSGLAGVFGLTDTQYF
j_gene: TRBJ2-2; abundance: .; d_gene: TRBD1; v_gene: TRBV7-7; CDR3nt: TGTGCCAGCAGCTTAGACAGGGGTTCCGGGGAGCTGTTTTTT; CDR3aa: CASSLDRGSGELFF
j_gene: TRBJ2-1; abundance: many; d_gene: .; v_gene: TRBV4-1; CDR3nt: TGCGCCAGCAGCCAAGATAGAAGGACCAGAGGCAATGAGCAGTTCTTC; CDR3aa: CASSQDRRTRGNEQFF
j_gene: TRBJ1-4; abundance: .; d_gene: TRBD1; v_gene: TRBV11-2; CDR3nt: TGTGCCAGCAGCTTAGCCGGGACAGGCAATGGAAAACTGTTTTTT; CDR3aa: CASSLAGTGNGKLFF
j_gene: TRBJ2-3; abundance: .; d_gene: .; v_gene: TRBV19; CDR3nt: TGTGCCAGTAGTATTCTCCTAGCGAGGGGAGATACGCAGTATTTT; CDR3aa: CASSILLARGDTQYF
j_gene: TRBJ1-2; abundance: .; d_gene: .; v_gene: TRBV2; CDR3nt: TGTGCCAGCAGTGATCCCTCCTCAAACTATGGCTACACCTTC; CDR3aa: CASSDPSSNYGYTF
j_gene: TRBJ1-4; abundance: .; d_gene: TRBD1; v_gene: TRBV15; CDR3nt: TGTGCCACCAGCAGAGGGGACAGCAGCCAGGAAAAACTGTTTTTT; CDR3aa: CATSRGDSSQEKLFF
j_gene: TRBJ1-2; abundance: once; d_gene: .; v_gene: TRBV7-2; CDR3nt: TGTGCCAGCAGCGGAAGACAGGCGATCTATGGCTACACCTTC; CDR3aa: CASSGRQAIYGYTF
j_gene: TRBJ2-7; abundance: .; d_gene: .; v_gene: TRBV7-2; CDR3nt: TGTGCCAGCAGCTCACACAGGGCTTACGAGCAGTACTTC; CDR3aa: CASSSHRAYEQYF
j_gene: TRBJ2-3; abundance: .; d_gene: TRBD2; v_gene: TRBV6-1; CDR3nt: TGTGCCAGCAGTGGGTGGTGGGGACTAGCGGGAGCAGGAGATACGCAGTATTTT; CDR3aa: CASSGWWGLAGAGDTQYF
j_gene: TRBJ2-3; abundance: .; d_gene: TRBD2; v_gene: TRBV19; CDR3nt: TGTGCCAGTAGTTCCCAGCGGGGAAGGACTAGCACAGATACGCAGTATTTT; CDR3aa: CASSSQRGRTSTDTQYF
j_gene: TRBJ2-2; abundance: .; d_gene: .; v_gene: TRBV14; CDR3nt: TGTGCCAGCAGCCCCTTCCTTGGTGGCCCGAACACCGGGGAGCTGTTTTTT; CDR3aa: CASSPFLGGPNTGELFF
j_gene: TRBJ2-7; abundance: .; d_gene: TRBD1; v_gene: TRBV15; CDR3nt: TGTGCCACCAGCAGACCTCCGGGACAGGGGGCAAGCGGGGGAAGCGAAATCTTC; CDR3aa: CATSRPPGQGASGGSEIF
j_gene: TRBJ1-5; abundance: .; d_gene: .; v_gene: TRBV2; CDR3nt: TGTGCCAGCAGGTACGGGGGCCAGCCCCAGCATTTT; CDR3aa: CASRYGGQPQHF
j_gene: TRBJ1-2; abundance: few; d_gene: .; v_gene: TRBV5-6; CDR3nt: TGTGCCAGCAGCTTGGCCCCAGCAGGGAACTATGGCTACACCTTC; CDR3aa: CASSLAPAGNYGYTF
j_gene: TRBJ2-5; abundance: once; d_gene: .; v_gene: TRBV6-6; CDR3nt: TGTGCCAGCAGTTACGGGGACCGCCACCAGTACTTC; CDR3aa: CASSYGDRHQYF
j_gene: TRBJ2-3; abundance: .; d_gene: TRBD2; v_gene: TRBV19; CDR3nt: TGTGCCAGTAGTACTTTATCCCATAGCGGGAGGAAGTATACGCAGTATTTT; CDR3aa: CASSTLSHSGRKYTQYF
j_gene: TRBJ1-3; abundance: .; d_gene: .; v_gene: TRBV5-1; CDR3nt: TGCGCCAGCAGCTTGGGGACAGAGGGAAACACCATATATTTT; CDR3aa: CASSLGTEGNTIYF
j_gene: TRBJ1-1; abundance: few; d_gene: .; v_gene: TRBV30; CDR3nt: TGTGCCGGTTACTCCTTCCTGGGGACTGAAGCTTTCTTT; CDR3aa: CAGYSFLGTEAFF
j_gene: TRBJ2-1; abundance: .; d_gene: .; v_gene: TRBV28; CDR3nt: TGTGCCAGCAGTTTTTCGCGGGGACGGGCCGTCGATAATGAGCAGTTCTTC; CDR3aa: CASSFSRGRAVDNEQFF
j_gene: TRBJ2-7; abundance: .; d_gene: .; v_gene: TRBV7-8; CDR3nt: TGTGCCAGCAGCTTGTACGGTGTAAACGAGCAGTACTTC; CDR3aa: CASSLYGVNEQYF
j_gene: TRBJ1-5; abundance: .; d_gene: .; v_gene: TRBV7-9; CDR3nt: TGTGCCAGCAGCCGGGCGGGGGGCAATCAGCCCCAGCATTTT; CDR3aa: CASSRAGGNQPQHF
j_gene: TRBJ2-5; abundance: .; d_gene: TRBD2; v_gene: TRBV27; CDR3nt: TGTGCCAGCAGTAAATTAGCGGGAGGGCCGGAGACCCAGTACTTC; CDR3aa: CASSKLAGGPETQYF